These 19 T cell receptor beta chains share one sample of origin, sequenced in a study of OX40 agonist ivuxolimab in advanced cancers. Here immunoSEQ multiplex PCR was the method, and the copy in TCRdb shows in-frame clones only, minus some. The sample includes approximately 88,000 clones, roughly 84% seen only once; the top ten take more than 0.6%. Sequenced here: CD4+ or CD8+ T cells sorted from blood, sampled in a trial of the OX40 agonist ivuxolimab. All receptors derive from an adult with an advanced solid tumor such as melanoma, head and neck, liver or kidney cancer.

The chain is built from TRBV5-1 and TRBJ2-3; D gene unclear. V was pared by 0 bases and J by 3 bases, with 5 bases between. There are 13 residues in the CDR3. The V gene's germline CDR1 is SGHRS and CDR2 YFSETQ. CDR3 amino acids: CASSLGPTDTQYF. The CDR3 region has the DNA TGCGCCAGCAGCTTGGGTCCGACAGATACGCAGTATTTT. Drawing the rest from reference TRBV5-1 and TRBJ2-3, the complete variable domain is KAGVTQTPRYLIKTRGQQVTLSCSPISGHRSVSWYQQTPGQGLQFLFEYFSETQRNKGNFPGRFSGRQFSNSRSEMNVSTLELGDSALYLCASSLGPTDTQYFGPGTRLTVL.

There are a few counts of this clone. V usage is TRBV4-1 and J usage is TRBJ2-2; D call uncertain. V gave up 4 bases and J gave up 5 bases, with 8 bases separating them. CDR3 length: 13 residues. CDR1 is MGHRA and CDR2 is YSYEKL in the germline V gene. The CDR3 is CASSPQRTGELFF. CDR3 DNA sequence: TGCGCCAGCAGCCCTCAGAGGACCGGGGAGCTGTTTTTT.

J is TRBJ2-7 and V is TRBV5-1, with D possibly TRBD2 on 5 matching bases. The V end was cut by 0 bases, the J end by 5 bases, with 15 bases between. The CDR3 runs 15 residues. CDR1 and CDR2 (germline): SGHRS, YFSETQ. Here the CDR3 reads CASSLVGSGINEQYF. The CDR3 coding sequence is TGCGCCAGCAGCTTGGTGGGATCCGGGATTAACGAGCAGTACTTC.

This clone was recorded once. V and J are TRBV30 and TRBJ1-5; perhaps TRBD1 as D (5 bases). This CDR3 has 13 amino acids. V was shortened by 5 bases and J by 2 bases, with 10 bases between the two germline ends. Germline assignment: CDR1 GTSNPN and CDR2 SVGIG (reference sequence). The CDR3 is CAWQKTGNQPQHF. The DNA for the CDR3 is TGTGCCTGGCAGAAGACAGGCAATCAGCCCCAGCATTTT.

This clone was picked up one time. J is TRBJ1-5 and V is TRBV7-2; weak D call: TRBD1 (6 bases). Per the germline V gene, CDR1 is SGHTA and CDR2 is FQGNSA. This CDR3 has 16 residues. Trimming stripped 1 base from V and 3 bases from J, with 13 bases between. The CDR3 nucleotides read TGTGCCAGCAGCTTAGAGGGGGGGGCTAACAATCAGCCCCAGCATTTT. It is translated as CASSLEGGANNQPQHF.

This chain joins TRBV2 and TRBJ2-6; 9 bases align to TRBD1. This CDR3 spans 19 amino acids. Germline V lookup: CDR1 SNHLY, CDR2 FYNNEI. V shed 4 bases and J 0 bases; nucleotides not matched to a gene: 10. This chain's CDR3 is CASSGSGTGPFSGANVLTF. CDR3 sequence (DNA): TGTGCCAGCAGTGGTTCCGGGACAGGGCCCTTCTCTGGGGCCAACGTCCTGACTTTC.

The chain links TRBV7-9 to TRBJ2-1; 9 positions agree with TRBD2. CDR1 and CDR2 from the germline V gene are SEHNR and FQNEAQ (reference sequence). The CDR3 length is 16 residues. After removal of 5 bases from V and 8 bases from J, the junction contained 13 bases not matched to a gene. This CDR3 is CASSPRGGRARDEQFF. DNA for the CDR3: TGTGCCAGCAGCCCCCGTGGCGGGAGGGCCCGGGATGAGCAGTTCTTC.

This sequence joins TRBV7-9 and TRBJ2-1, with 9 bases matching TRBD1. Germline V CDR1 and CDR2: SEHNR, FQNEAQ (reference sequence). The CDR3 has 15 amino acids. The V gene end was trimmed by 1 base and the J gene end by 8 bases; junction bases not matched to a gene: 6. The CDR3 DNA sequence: TGTGCCAGCAGCTTAGAGGGACAGGGTTTCGATGAGCAGTTCTTC. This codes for CASSLEGQGFDEQFF.

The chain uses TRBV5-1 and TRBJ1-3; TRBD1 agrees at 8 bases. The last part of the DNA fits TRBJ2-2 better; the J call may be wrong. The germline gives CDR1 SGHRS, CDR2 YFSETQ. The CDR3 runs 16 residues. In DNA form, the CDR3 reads TGCGCCAGCAGCTTGCGAGGACAGGGGAACACCGGGGAGCTGTTTTTT. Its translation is CASSLRGQGNTGELFF.

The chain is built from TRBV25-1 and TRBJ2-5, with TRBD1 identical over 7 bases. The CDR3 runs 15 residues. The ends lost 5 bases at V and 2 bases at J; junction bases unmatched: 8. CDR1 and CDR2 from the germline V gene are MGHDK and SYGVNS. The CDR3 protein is CASSNFLTGQETQYF. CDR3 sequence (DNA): TGTGCCAGCAGTAATTTCTTGACAGGGCAAGAGACCCAGTACTTC.

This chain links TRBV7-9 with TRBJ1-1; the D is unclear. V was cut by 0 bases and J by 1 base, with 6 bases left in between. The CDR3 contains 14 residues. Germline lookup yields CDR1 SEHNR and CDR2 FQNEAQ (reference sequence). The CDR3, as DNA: TGTGCCAGCAGCTTAGCGGGGAGGAACACTGAAGCTTTCTTT. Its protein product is CASSLAGRNTEAFF.

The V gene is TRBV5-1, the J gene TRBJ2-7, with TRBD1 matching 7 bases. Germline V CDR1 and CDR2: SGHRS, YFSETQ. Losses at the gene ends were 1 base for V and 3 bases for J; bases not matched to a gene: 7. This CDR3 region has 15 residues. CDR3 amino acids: CASSLRGGPIYEQYF. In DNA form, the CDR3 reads TGCGCCAGCAGCTTGAGAGGGGGCCCTATCTACGAGCAGTACTTC.

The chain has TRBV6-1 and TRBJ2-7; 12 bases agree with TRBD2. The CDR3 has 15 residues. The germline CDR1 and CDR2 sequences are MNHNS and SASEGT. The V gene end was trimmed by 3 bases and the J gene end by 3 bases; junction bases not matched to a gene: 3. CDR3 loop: CASSETSGRIYEQYF. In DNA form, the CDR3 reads TGTGCCAGCAGTGAGACTAGCGGGAGAATCTACGAGCAGTACTTC.

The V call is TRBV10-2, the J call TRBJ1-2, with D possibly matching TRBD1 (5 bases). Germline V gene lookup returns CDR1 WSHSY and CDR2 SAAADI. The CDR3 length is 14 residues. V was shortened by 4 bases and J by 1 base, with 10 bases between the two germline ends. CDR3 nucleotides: TGCGCCAGCAGTGGACAGATAAATAACTATGGCTACACCTTC. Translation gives CASSGQINNYGYTF.

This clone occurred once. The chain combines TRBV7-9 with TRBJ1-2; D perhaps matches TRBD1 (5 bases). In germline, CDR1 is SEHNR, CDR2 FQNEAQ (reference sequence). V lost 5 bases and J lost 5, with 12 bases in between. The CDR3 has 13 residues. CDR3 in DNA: TGTGCCAGCAGCGTGGGGCTCGGGTATGGCTACACCTTC. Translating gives CASSVGLGYGYTF.

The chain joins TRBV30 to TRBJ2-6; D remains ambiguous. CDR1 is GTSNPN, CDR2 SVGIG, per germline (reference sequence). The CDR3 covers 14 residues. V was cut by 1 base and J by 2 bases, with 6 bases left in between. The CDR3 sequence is CAWSGGTGANVLTF. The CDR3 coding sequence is TGTGCCTGGAGTGGGGGAACTGGGGCCAACGTCCTGACTTTC.

CDR3 protein: CASSSEGGSSYEQYF. In nucleotides, the CDR3 is TGTGCCAGCAGTTCCGAGGGGGGGAGCTCCTACGAGCAGTACTTC. V usage is TRBV6-5 and J usage is TRBJ2-7, with D maybe TRBD2 (7 bases). Trimming removed 4 bases from V and 0 bases from J, with 13 bases in between. Germline V gene sequence: CDR1 MNHEY, CDR2 SVGAGI. This CDR3 comprises 15 residues.

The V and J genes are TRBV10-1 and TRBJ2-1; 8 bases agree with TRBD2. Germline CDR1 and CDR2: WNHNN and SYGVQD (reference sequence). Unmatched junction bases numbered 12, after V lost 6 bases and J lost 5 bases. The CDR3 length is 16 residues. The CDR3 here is CASSASAGVLDNEQFF. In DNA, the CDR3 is TGCGCCAGCAGCGCGTCAGCGGGAGTATTGGACAATGAGCAGTTCTTC.

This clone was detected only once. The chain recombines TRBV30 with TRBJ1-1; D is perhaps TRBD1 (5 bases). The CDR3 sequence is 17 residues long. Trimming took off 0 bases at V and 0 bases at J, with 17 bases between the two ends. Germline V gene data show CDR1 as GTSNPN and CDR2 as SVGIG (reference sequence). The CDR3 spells CAWSVPRLAGMNTEAFF. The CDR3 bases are TGTGCCTGGAGTGTACCCCGATTGGCAGGGATGAACACTGAAGCTTTCTTT.